These T cell receptor beta chains were read from a single sample in a study of shared clonotypes between healthy human individuals. Assay: immunoSEQ multiplex PCR; the TCRdb copy retains only in-frame clones and omits some. The sample consists of hundreds of thousands of clones, roughly 80% of them appearing once. Source material: PBMCs. These receptors were taken from a woman aged 40 to 50 in good health. Some clones in this sample may be carry-over from other donors' samples. Each CDR3 is given with its conserved first and last residue. The size field is filled for only some rows; it gives once, few, many or a size class.

j_gene,abundance,v_gene,CDR3aa
TRBJ2-2,NA,TRBV5-4,CASSLELAGGTTNTGELFF
TRBJ2-3,NA,TRBV5-4,CASSLTQGGRDTQYF
TRBJ2-7,NA,TRBV5-4,CASSLESGRSYEQYF
TRBJ2-1,NA,TRBV5-4,CASSLPGTGNNEQFF
TRBJ2-4,NA,TRBV7-2,CASSLGQGNIQYF
TRBJ1-1,few,TRBV30,CAWSWEGEAFF
TRBJ2-5,once,TRBV30,CAWGDRGETQYF
TRBJ2-1,NA,TRBV2,CASSQRQGAYNEQFF
TRBJ2-7,once,TRBV7-6,CASVQRMGGTSYEQYF
TRBJ2-1,NA,TRBV4-2,CASSRRLAGDNEQFF
TRBJ2-6,NA,TRBV7-3,CASSLAGTSNVLTF
TRBJ2-1,NA,TRBV5-1,CASSLVYAGGNEQFF
TRBJ1-1,NA,TRBV19,CASSIGQTEAFF
TRBJ1-4,NA,TRBV30,CAWSGGWGEKLFF
TRBJ1-3,once,TRBV11-2,CASSLARAGNTIYF
TRBJ2-4,NA,TRBV5-1,CASSLAEGLAKNIQYF
TRBJ2-1,NA,TRBV6-6,CASSYRGRTPDGEQFF
TRBJ1-4,NA,TRBV30,CAWSVHKTTNEKLFF
TRBJ2-2,NA,TRBV29-1,CSVGSLGPGELFF
TRBJ2-3,NA,TRBV10-1,CASSSLEGVATQYF
TRBJ2-3,NA,TRBV30,CACLAETPTDTQYF
TRBJ1-1,NA,TRBV5-4,CASSLALNTEAFF
TRBJ1-2,NA,TRBV28,CASTLPGDGYTF
TRBJ2-1,NA,TRBV7-3,CASSSIGSGEQFF
TRBJ2-7,few,TRBV6-1,CASSEVGGDREQYF
TRBJ1-1,NA,TRBV21-1,CASSSRAGATEAFF
TRBJ2-3,few,TRBV15,CATSRAPWGGGTDTQYF
TRBJ2-7,NA,TRBV20-1,CSATQAYEQYF
TRBJ1-2,few,TRBV9,CASSVGGQNYGYTF
TRBJ1-5,NA,TRBV10-1,CASRTGSHQPQHF
TRBJ2-3,NA,TRBV15,CATSTSLAGWADTQYF
TRBJ2-1,NA,TRBV18,CASSRDLSSGQFF
TRBJ2-7,NA,TRBV15,CATSRDQGAGWAYEQYF
TRBJ2-2,few,TRBV2,CASKDNWNTGELFF
TRBJ2-2,NA,TRBV7-9,CASSLQTGIPTGELFF
TRBJ1-2,NA,TRBV2,CASRVARDGYGYTF
TRBJ2-2,NA,TRBV28,CAHSRLKTGELFF
TRBJ1-1,NA,TRBV6-6,CASSYEQYTEAFF
TRBJ1-2,NA,TRBV6-5,CASSRQTKANYGYTF
TRBJ2-1,NA,TRBV27,CASSLDRGNEQFF
TRBJ2-1,NA,TRBV14,CASSLQTLPSEQFF
TRBJ1-6,NA,TRBV23-1,CASSRGLLSLHF
TRBJ2-7,NA,TRBV7-9,CASSLEGLAVSAQYF
TRBJ2-7,NA,TRBV2,CASRVRTGDYEQYF
TRBJ2-7,few,TRBV7-9,CASSTTGYEQYF
TRBJ1-2,NA,TRBV28,CASTPPGTSGYTF
TRBJ2-6,NA,TRBV5-4,CASSLPLRVSGANVLTF
TRBJ1-3,few,TRBV27,CASSLAQGVNTIYF
TRBJ1-3,NA,TRBV11-2,CASGRTGGQPNTIYF
TRBJ2-6,NA,TRBV7-8,CASSHRGQGLGGANVLTF
TRBJ1-5,many,TRBV11-3,CASSLDPDRDQPQHF
TRBJ2-7,NA,TRBV7-8,CASSLAETSSYEQYF